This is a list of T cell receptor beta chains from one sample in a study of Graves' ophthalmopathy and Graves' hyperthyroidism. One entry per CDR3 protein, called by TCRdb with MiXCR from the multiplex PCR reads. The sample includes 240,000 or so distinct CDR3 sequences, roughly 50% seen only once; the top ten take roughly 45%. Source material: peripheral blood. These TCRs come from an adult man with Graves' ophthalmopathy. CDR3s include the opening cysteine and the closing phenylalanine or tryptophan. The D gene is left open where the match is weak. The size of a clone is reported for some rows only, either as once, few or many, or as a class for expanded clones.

CDR3nt: TGTGCCAGTAGAGGACAGGGCTCCACTGAAGCTTTCTTT; CDR3aa: CASRGQGSTEAFF; j_gene: TRBJ1-1; abundance: few; v_gene: TRBV19; d_gene: TRBD1
CDR3nt: TGTGCCACCAGCAGAGGTAGCGGAGACACAGATACGCAGTATTTT; CDR3aa: CATSRGSGDTDTQYF; j_gene: TRBJ2-3; abundance: NA; v_gene: TRBV15; d_gene: NA
CDR3nt: TGTGCCAGCAGGCGCGGGAACACTGAAGCTTTCTTT; CDR3aa: CASRRGNTEAFF; j_gene: TRBJ1-1; abundance: many; v_gene: TRBV2; d_gene: NA
CDR3nt: TGTGCCAGCAGCCACAATTCAGGGCCCGCGAACACCGGGGAGCTGTTTTTT; CDR3aa: CASSHNSGPANTGELFF; j_gene: TRBJ2-2; abundance: once; v_gene: TRBV7-2; d_gene: NA
CDR3nt: TGTGCCAGCAGCAATGGGGCTAGCGAGAGGGCGTTCTCCTACGAGCAGTACTTC; CDR3aa: CASSNGASERAFSYEQYF; j_gene: TRBJ2-7; abundance: NA; v_gene: TRBV9; d_gene: NA
CDR3nt: TGTGCCAGCAGTTACTTAACAGGGGGCTTCACTGAAGCTTTCTTT; CDR3aa: CASSYLTGGFTEAFF; j_gene: TRBJ1-1; abundance: many; v_gene: TRBV6-5; d_gene: TRBD1
CDR3nt: TGTGCCAGCAGCCTCCCGATAATGGGAGAAAAACTGTTTTTT; CDR3aa: CASSLPIMGEKLFF; j_gene: TRBJ1-4; abundance: NA; v_gene: TRBV7-8; d_gene: NA
CDR3nt: TGCAGTGCTAGAGATACCCGGGGGGCCCCTGAAGCTTTCTTT; CDR3aa: CSARDTRGAPEAFF; j_gene: TRBJ1-1; abundance: few; v_gene: TRBV20-1; d_gene: NA
CDR3nt: TGCAGCGTTGAACGGGCCCAAGACCCTTTCTACGAGCAGTACTTC; CDR3aa: CSVERAQDPFYEQYF; j_gene: TRBJ2-7; abundance: NA; v_gene: TRBV29-1; d_gene: NA
CDR3nt: TGTGCCAGCAGTGAAGGGGGGGCGAAAGAGACCCAGTACTTC; CDR3aa: CASSEGGAKETQYF; j_gene: TRBJ2-5; abundance: NA; v_gene: TRBV2; d_gene: NA
CDR3nt: TGTGCCAGCAGCCCAGGGACTAGCGGGAGTCCAGTTTTAGAGTACTTC; CDR3aa: CASSPGTSGSPVLEYF; j_gene: TRBJ2-5; abundance: NA; v_gene: TRBV7-9; d_gene: TRBD2
CDR3nt: TGTGCCACCAGTGACCCCAAACAGGTGGGCCAAGCAGATACGCAGTATTTT; CDR3aa: CATSDPKQVGQADTQYF; j_gene: TRBJ2-3; abundance: NA; v_gene: TRBV24-1; d_gene: NA
CDR3nt: TGTGCCAGTAGTTCCATAGGAACCGGGACAGGAGAATACTACGAGCAGTACTTC; CDR3aa: CASSSIGTGTGEYYEQYF; j_gene: TRBJ2-7; abundance: NA; v_gene: TRBV19; d_gene: TRBD1
CDR3nt: TGTGCCAGCAATCTAGGGACTAGCGGGAGGGATACGCAGTATTTT; CDR3aa: CASNLGTSGRDTQYF; j_gene: TRBJ2-3; abundance: once; v_gene: TRBV2; d_gene: TRBD2
CDR3nt: TGTGCCAGCAGTTACTCAGGCACCCTGAGCGCTGAAGCTTTCTTT; CDR3aa: CASSYSGTLSAEAFF; j_gene: TRBJ1-1; abundance: few; v_gene: TRBV6-1; d_gene: NA
CDR3nt: TGTGCCAGCAGTTTGATGCGGGGTTCACCCCTCCACTTT; CDR3aa: CASSLMRGSPLHF; j_gene: TRBJ1-6; abundance: few; v_gene: TRBV9; d_gene: NA
CDR3nt: TGCAGTGCTAAGGGACAGGGGGCAGTCAGCTCCTACGAGCAGTACTTC; CDR3aa: CSAKGQGAVSSYEQYF; j_gene: TRBJ2-7; abundance: few; v_gene: TRBV20-1; d_gene: TRBD1
CDR3nt: TGTGCCACCAGCACGCGTGGGGCAGGGGACCTCTATGGCTACACCTTC; CDR3aa: CATSTRGAGDLYGYTF; j_gene: TRBJ1-2; abundance: NA; v_gene: TRBV15; d_gene: NA
CDR3nt: TGTGCCACCAGTGATCCGGGACAGGGAATCGGGGAGCTGTTTTTT; CDR3aa: CATSDPGQGIGELFF; j_gene: TRBJ2-2; abundance: NA; v_gene: TRBV24-1; d_gene: TRBD1
CDR3nt: TGCAGTGCTAGATCCGGGACTAGCGGGGGGGGCTCCTACGAGCAGTACTTC; CDR3aa: CSARSGTSGGGSYEQYF; j_gene: TRBJ2-7; abundance: NA; v_gene: TRBV20-1; d_gene: TRBD2
CDR3nt: TGCGCCAGCAGCTTGGTGACTATCGGCACAGATACGCAGTATTTT; CDR3aa: CASSLVTIGTDTQYF; j_gene: TRBJ2-3; abundance: NA; v_gene: TRBV5-1; d_gene: NA
CDR3nt: TGTGCCAGCAGTGAACGGGATTTTCGGATCGCCATATATTTT; CDR3aa: CASSERDFRIAIYF; j_gene: TRBJ1-3; abundance: NA; v_gene: TRBV6-1; d_gene: NA
CDR3nt: TGTGCCAGCAAGAGGGAGGGGCCGAACTATGGCTACACCTTC; CDR3aa: CASKREGPNYGYTF; j_gene: TRBJ1-2; abundance: NA; v_gene: TRBV2; d_gene: NA
CDR3nt: TGTGCCAGCAGCCAAGATGGGGGACAGTCCGGTCAGCCCCAGCATTTT; CDR3aa: CASSQDGGQSGQPQHF; j_gene: TRBJ1-5; abundance: NA; v_gene: TRBV4-2; d_gene: TRBD1
CDR3nt: TGTGCCAGCAGCCCGCGGGGGGGCCGAGGTGGCGAGCAGTACTTC; CDR3aa: CASSPRGGRGGEQYF; j_gene: TRBJ2-7; abundance: NA; v_gene: TRBV10-2; d_gene: TRBD2
CDR3nt: TGTGCCAGCAGCTTATCCGGGGGAGCTGGGGCCAACGTCCTGACTTTC; CDR3aa: CASSLSGGAGANVLTF; j_gene: TRBJ2-6; abundance: few; v_gene: TRBV7-3; d_gene: NA
CDR3nt: TGTGCCACCCGAGGGGGACAGGTTGGCTACACCTTC; CDR3aa: CATRGGQVGYTF; j_gene: TRBJ1-2; abundance: many; v_gene: TRBV19; d_gene: TRBD1
CDR3nt: TGCGCCAGCAGCTTGGATCCAGGGGCGGCCACTGAAGCTTTCTTT; CDR3aa: CASSLDPGAATEAFF; j_gene: TRBJ1-1; abundance: NA; v_gene: TRBV5-1; d_gene: NA
CDR3nt: TGTGCCAGCAGTGAGGCGTATAGCAATCAGCCCCAGCATTTT; CDR3aa: CASSEAYSNQPQHF; j_gene: TRBJ1-5; abundance: few; v_gene: TRBV2; d_gene: NA
CDR3nt: TGTGCCAGTAGTACGGGGCCCTATGGCTACACCTTC; CDR3aa: CASSTGPYGYTF; j_gene: TRBJ1-2; abundance: few; v_gene: TRBV19; d_gene: NA
CDR3nt: TGTGCCATCAGTGAGTCGAGGGGGCGTCTACACACCGGGGAGCTGTTTTTT; CDR3aa: CAISESRGRLHTGELFF; j_gene: TRBJ2-2; abundance: few; v_gene: TRBV10-3; d_gene: TRBD1
CDR3nt: TGTGCCAGTAAATCGGCAGAGCAATTGGCTGAAGCTTTCTTT; CDR3aa: CASKSAEQLAEAFF; j_gene: TRBJ1-1; abundance: NA; v_gene: TRBV19; d_gene: NA
CDR3nt: TGTGCCAGCAGTTTCACAGGGGACGGCAATCAGCCCCAGCATTTT; CDR3aa: CASSFTGDGNQPQHF; j_gene: TRBJ1-5; abundance: NA; v_gene: TRBV6-5; d_gene: TRBD1
CDR3nt: TGCGCCAGCAGCCACGCAGGGGACACTGAAGCTTTCTTT; CDR3aa: CASSHAGDTEAFF; j_gene: TRBJ1-1; abundance: few; v_gene: TRBV4-1; d_gene: NA
CDR3nt: TGTGCCAGCTCACCTTCGGTGGGGGTGAACGAGCAGTACTTC; CDR3aa: CASSPSVGVNEQYF; j_gene: TRBJ2-7; abundance: once; v_gene: TRBV10-3; d_gene: NA
CDR3nt: TGCAGTGCTAGAGGCGGGACAGGGAACACCGGGGAGCTGTTTTTT; CDR3aa: CSARGGTGNTGELFF; j_gene: TRBJ2-2; abundance: NA; v_gene: TRBV20-1; d_gene: TRBD1
CDR3nt: TGCGCCAGCAGCTTGGGGGACAGGACCGCCTACGAGCAGTACTTC; CDR3aa: CASSLGDRTAYEQYF; j_gene: TRBJ2-7; abundance: NA; v_gene: TRBV5-1; d_gene: TRBD1
CDR3nt: TGTGCCAGCAGCTTAGGGGCGAAGGAGATAAATGAAAAACTGTTTTTT; CDR3aa: CASSLGAKEINEKLFF; j_gene: TRBJ1-4; abundance: NA; v_gene: TRBV13; d_gene: NA
CDR3nt: TGTGCCAGCAGCCGATCCGGAACAGAGCAGTACTTC; CDR3aa: CASSRSGTEQYF; j_gene: TRBJ2-7; abundance: NA; v_gene: TRBV5-4; d_gene: NA
CDR3nt: TGTGCCAGCAGCCTCCTAGCGTTCCAAGAGACCCAGTACTTT; CDR3aa: CASSLLAFQETQYF; j_gene: TRBJ2-5; abundance: NA; v_gene: TRBV2; d_gene: NA
CDR3nt: TGTGCCAGCAGCTTCACAGCTTGGGAGACCCAGTACTTC; CDR3aa: CASSFTAWETQYF; j_gene: TRBJ2-5; abundance: NA; v_gene: TRBV7-2; d_gene: NA
CDR3nt: TGTGCCAGCAGCCAAGATGACGGGGGCACTCAGCCCCAGCATTTT; CDR3aa: CASSQDDGGTQPQHF; j_gene: TRBJ1-5; abundance: NA; v_gene: TRBV4-1; d_gene: NA
CDR3nt: TGCGCCAGCAGCCAGCCCGGCGCCTCCGGGGATGGCTACACCTTC; CDR3aa: CASSQPGASGDGYTF; j_gene: TRBJ1-2; abundance: NA; v_gene: TRBV5-1; d_gene: NA
CDR3nt: TGTGCCAGCAGCGCCTACGCAAGGGGGGCCGGTCTCTACGAGCAGTACTTC; CDR3aa: CASSAYARGAGLYEQYF; j_gene: TRBJ2-7; abundance: NA; v_gene: TRBV9; d_gene: NA
CDR3nt: TGTGCCAGCAGCGGGGGAGGGGGGGGCTCCTACGAGCAGTACTTC; CDR3aa: CASSGGGGGSYEQYF; j_gene: TRBJ2-7; abundance: NA; v_gene: TRBV9; d_gene: NA
CDR3nt: TGTGCCAGCAGCCTTAGCGGGGTGGCCGGGGAGCTGTTTTTT; CDR3aa: CASSLSGVAGELFF; j_gene: TRBJ2-2; abundance: NA; v_gene: TRBV11-3; d_gene: TRBD2
CDR3nt: TGCGCCAGCAGCCAAGGGGTTAGCGGGGGGAAAGCCTACGAGCAGTACTTC; CDR3aa: CASSQGVSGGKAYEQYF; j_gene: TRBJ2-7; abundance: once; v_gene: TRBV4-1; d_gene: TRBD2
CDR3nt: TGTGCAATCAAACCTGGGGACAGCGTTAATGAAAAACTGTTTTTT; CDR3aa: CAIKPGDSVNEKLFF; j_gene: TRBJ1-4; abundance: NA; v_gene: TRBV19; d_gene: TRBD1
CDR3nt: TGCAGTGCTCCCGGCCCGGGTTCCTACGAGCAGTACTTC; CDR3aa: CSAPGPGSYEQYF; j_gene: TRBJ2-7; abundance: few; v_gene: TRBV20-1; d_gene: NA
CDR3nt: TGTGCCAGCAGCCCCATTGGGGGGGGGAAAGGGGCCGGGGAGCTGTTTTTT; CDR3aa: CASSPIGGGKGAGELFF; j_gene: TRBJ2-2; abundance: NA; v_gene: TRBV7-2; d_gene: TRBD2
CDR3nt: TGTGCCAGCAGCCCAGGGGTCGGGACAGAGACCCAGTACTTC; CDR3aa: CASSPGVGTETQYF; j_gene: TRBJ2-5; abundance: few; v_gene: TRBV12-3/TRBV12-4; d_gene: NA
CDR3nt: TGTGCCAGCAGCTCTGGGGCGGAGGAGCAGTACTTC; CDR3aa: CASSSGAEEQYF; j_gene: TRBJ2-7; abundance: few; v_gene: TRBV5-6; d_gene: NA
CDR3nt: TGTGCCAGCAGCCAGAGTAGCGGGAGCTCCTACGAGCAGTACTTC; CDR3aa: CASSQSSGSSYEQYF; j_gene: TRBJ2-7; abundance: once; v_gene: TRBV7-3; d_gene: TRBD2
CDR3nt: TGTGCCAGCAGCGCAGGGGGGGAAGAAAAACTGCTTTTT; CDR3aa: CASSAGGEEKLLF; j_gene: TRBJ1-4; abundance: NA; v_gene: TRBV9; d_gene: TRBD1
CDR3nt: TGCAGTGCTAGTGGGTATGGCTACACCTTC; CDR3aa: CSASGYGYTF; j_gene: TRBJ1-2; abundance: NA; v_gene: TRBV20-1; d_gene: NA
CDR3nt: TGTGCCAGCAGTTTAAGGGGAATACGCGAGCAGTACTTC; CDR3aa: CASSLRGIREQYF; j_gene: TRBJ2-7; abundance: few; v_gene: TRBV7-2; d_gene: NA
CDR3nt: TGTGCCGTGCGGGCAGAGGACAAAAGTCAGCCCCAGCATTTT; CDR3aa: CAVRAEDKSQPQHF; j_gene: TRBJ1-5; abundance: NA; v_gene: TRBV10-3; d_gene: NA
CDR3nt: TGCAGCGTTGAGAGCGTCAACTATGGCTACACCTTC; CDR3aa: CSVESVNYGYTF; j_gene: TRBJ1-2; abundance: many; v_gene: TRBV29-1; d_gene: NA
CDR3nt: TGTGCCACCAGTCAGTATAGCAATCAGCCCCAGCATTTT; CDR3aa: CATSQYSNQPQHF; j_gene: TRBJ1-5; abundance: few; v_gene: TRBV24-1; d_gene: NA